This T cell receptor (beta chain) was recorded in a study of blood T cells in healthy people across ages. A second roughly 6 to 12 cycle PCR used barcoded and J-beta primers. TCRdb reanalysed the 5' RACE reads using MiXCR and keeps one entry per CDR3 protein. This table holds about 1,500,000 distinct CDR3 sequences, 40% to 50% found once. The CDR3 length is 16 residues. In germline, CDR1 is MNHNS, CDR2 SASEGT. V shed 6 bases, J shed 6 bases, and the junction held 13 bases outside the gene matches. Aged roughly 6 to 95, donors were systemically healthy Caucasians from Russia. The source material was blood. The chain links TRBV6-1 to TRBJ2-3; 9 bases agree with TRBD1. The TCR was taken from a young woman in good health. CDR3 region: CASRVWTGDIGDTQYF. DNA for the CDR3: TGTGCCAGCAGAGTTTGGACAGGGGATATAGGCGATACGCAGTATTTT.